The rows below give T cell receptor beta chains drawn from one sample of a study of technical replicates of blood from a handful of donors. Here immunoSEQ multiplex PCR was the method, and the copy in TCRdb shows in-frame clones only, minus some. There are 75,000 to 100,000 clones in the sample; approximately 94% occur only once, and about 0.35% lies in the top ten. The sequencing sample was made of T cells isolated from PBMCs. The source is a human donor in good health. Both conserved end residues are part of each CDR3. Fields, in order: CDR3 DNA, CDR3 protein, J gene, clone size, D gene, V gene. D genes are given only for firm matches. A clone size is listed for some rows: how often the clone was seen (once, few, many), or a class if it is expanded.

CDR3nt: TGCGCCAGCAGTGAGCCGAAGGGTAGCGGGAGGGCGAATGAGCAGTTCTTC; CDR3aa: CASSEPKGSGRANEQFF; j_gene: TRBJ2-1; abundance: -; d_gene: TRBD2; v_gene: TRBV10-2
CDR3nt: TGTGCCAGCAGTGTAGAGACAACTAATGAAAAACTGTTTTTT; CDR3aa: CASSVETTNEKLFF; j_gene: TRBJ1-4; abundance: -; d_gene: -; v_gene: TRBV6-1
CDR3nt: TGTGCCAGCAGCATGACAGGGAATGAGCAGTTCTTC; CDR3aa: CASSMTGNEQFF; j_gene: TRBJ2-1; abundance: -; d_gene: TRBD1; v_gene: TRBV7-6
CDR3nt: TGCGCCAGCAGTTCGGTAGCGGGAGGGCCTCTCCTCACAGATACGCAGTATTTT; CDR3aa: CASSSVAGGPLLTDTQYF; j_gene: TRBJ2-3; abundance: -; d_gene: TRBD2; v_gene: TRBV4-1
CDR3nt: TGTGCCAGCAGCTCGTCGGGTGGGGGCTTCAATGAGCAGTTCTTC; CDR3aa: CASSSSGGGFNEQFF; j_gene: TRBJ2-1; abundance: -; d_gene: -; v_gene: TRBV7-3
CDR3nt: TGCAGCGCGTCGAACAGGGGCACCGGGGAGCTGTTTTTT; CDR3aa: CSASNRGTGELFF; j_gene: TRBJ2-2; abundance: -; d_gene: TRBD1; v_gene: TRBV29-1
CDR3nt: TGTGCCAGCTCACCCGGAACAGGGGTAGGCAATCAGCCCCAGCATTTT; CDR3aa: CASSPGTGVGNQPQHF; j_gene: TRBJ1-5; abundance: -; d_gene: TRBD1; v_gene: TRBV18
CDR3nt: TGTGCCAGCAGTTCGGAGTTCACAGGGTCGAACACTGAAGCTTTCTTT; CDR3aa: CASSSEFTGSNTEAFF; j_gene: TRBJ1-1; abundance: -; d_gene: -; v_gene: TRBV11-2
CDR3nt: TGTGCCAGCAGCCCCGGACAGCACACAGATACGCAGTATTTT; CDR3aa: CASSPGQHTDTQYF; j_gene: TRBJ2-3; abundance: -; d_gene: -; v_gene: TRBV28
CDR3nt: TGCGCCAGCAGCTTAGCAGGGGATTCCACTGAAGCTTTCTTT; CDR3aa: CASSLAGDSTEAFF; j_gene: TRBJ1-1; abundance: -; d_gene: -; v_gene: TRBV4-1
CDR3nt: TGTGCCAGCTCCTCCGGGACAGGAGGCGAAAAACTGTTTTTT; CDR3aa: CASSSGTGGEKLFF; j_gene: TRBJ1-4; abundance: -; d_gene: TRBD1; v_gene: TRBV18
CDR3nt: TGTGCCAGCAGCTTTCCCAGCGGGACCGACTACAATGAGCAGTTCTTC; CDR3aa: CASSFPSGTDYNEQFF; j_gene: TRBJ2-1; abundance: -; d_gene: TRBD2; v_gene: TRBV5-4
CDR3nt: TGTGCCAGCAGCGTAGGCTCAGGCCACTATGGCTACACCTTC; CDR3aa: CASSVGSGHYGYTF; j_gene: TRBJ1-2; abundance: -; d_gene: -; v_gene: TRBV9
CDR3nt: TGTGCCAGCGGACAGGGAACAGATACGCAGTATTTT; CDR3aa: CASGQGTDTQYF; j_gene: TRBJ2-3; abundance: -; d_gene: TRBD1; v_gene: TRBV6-5
CDR3nt: TGTGCCAGCTTACCCTCGGGAGTCACAGATACGCAGTATTTT; CDR3aa: CASLPSGVTDTQYF; j_gene: TRBJ2-3; abundance: -; d_gene: -; v_gene: TRBV18
CDR3nt: TGTGCCTGGAGTATGGACTTAGAGCGCCCTGAAGCTTTCTTT; CDR3aa: CAWSMDLERPEAFF; j_gene: TRBJ1-1; abundance: -; d_gene: -; v_gene: TRBV30
CDR3nt: TGTGCCAGCAGTTTTTTTGGGACAGGGAAGTTGGGACAGCCCCAGCATTTT; CDR3aa: CASSFFGTGKLGQPQHF; j_gene: TRBJ1-5; abundance: -; d_gene: TRBD1; v_gene: TRBV27
CDR3nt: TGTGCCAGCAGCCCCGGGACAGGGGGCCGCAATGAGCAGTTCTTC; CDR3aa: CASSPGTGGRNEQFF; j_gene: TRBJ2-1; abundance: -; d_gene: TRBD1; v_gene: TRBV7-3
CDR3nt: TGTGCCAGCACTGAGCAAAGCGGGAACCAAGAGACCCAGTACTTC; CDR3aa: CASTEQSGNQETQYF; j_gene: TRBJ2-5; abundance: -; d_gene: TRBD2; v_gene: TRBV6-1
CDR3nt: TGTGCCAGCAGCTTAATTAGTGGGACAGTCCCCTATGGCTACACCTTC; CDR3aa: CASSLISGTVPYGYTF; j_gene: TRBJ1-2; abundance: -; d_gene: TRBD1; v_gene: TRBV5-8
CDR3nt: TGTGCCAGCAGCCGACTAGTGACTGAGACCCAGTACTTC; CDR3aa: CASSRLVTETQYF; j_gene: TRBJ2-5; abundance: -; d_gene: -; v_gene: TRBV9
CDR3nt: TGTGCCAGCAAACTACACGGACAGGAGAACACTGAAGCTTTCTTT; CDR3aa: CASKLHGQENTEAFF; j_gene: TRBJ1-1; abundance: -; d_gene: TRBD1; v_gene: TRBV19
CDR3nt: TGTGCCAGCAGCAGAGTCGACAGGGGGCAGGGAAACACCATATATTTT; CDR3aa: CASSRVDRGQGNTIYF; j_gene: TRBJ1-3; abundance: once; d_gene: TRBD1; v_gene: TRBV7-2
CDR3nt: TGTGCCAGCAGCCTTATAGCGGGAGGGAGGCTCAATGAGCAGTTCTTC; CDR3aa: CASSLIAGGRLNEQFF; j_gene: TRBJ2-1; abundance: -; d_gene: TRBD2; v_gene: TRBV11-3